This TCR delta chain was found in a study of Vδ1+ human thymocytes. Findings and limits, study-wide: TRD repertoires were essentially private, unlike widely shared TRG clonotypes. Thymic delta-chain repertoires held 15% to 20% Vdelta2 sequences and few Vdelta3, despite high sort purity. In the thymus, TRG and TRD repertoires looked highly polyclonal with Gaussian CDR3 lengths.

Thymocytes were sorted as CD3+ TCRVdelta1+ TCRVdelta2- after alphabeta T cell depletion. The table lists this clone with a few counts. Its cognate antigen is unknown. RNA was extracted from the cells and then reverse transcribed. CDR3 amplicons came from multiplex PCR with pooled V-gene forward and constant-region reverse primers. TCRdb fed the multiplex PCR reads to CATT. This table holds more than 50,000 delta-chain clones, about 15% found once. Between the trimmed V and J ends, which lost 4 bases and 2 bases, there was a span of 20 bases. The germline gives CDR1 TSWWSYY, CDR2 QGS. The CDR3 length is 17 residues.

The material sequenced was Vdelta1+ gamma-delta thymocytes from the thymus. Subset in this sample: FACS-sorted CD3+ TCRalphabeta- TCRVdelta1+ TCRVdelta2- thymocytes. This receptor was obtained from a girl under three years old who had congenital heart surgery. This chain uses TRDV1 with TRDJ1, with D possibly matching TRDD2 (6 bases). The CDR3 region has the DNA TGTGCTCTTGGGGGAATCGTATCCTTCCCGCCTACCGATAAACTCATCTTT. Protein sequence: CALGGIVSFPPTDKLIF.